This T cell receptor (beta chain) derives from a study of T cells in Graves' hyperthyroidism and ophthalmopathy. Broader study findings: Prediction of ophthalmopathy progression came a median roughly 6.6 months pre-onset. The majority of expanded thyroid clonotypes above 0.001 also appeared in blood.

The germline gives CDR1 SGHAT, CDR2 FQNNGV. Trimming took off 4 bases at V and 7 bases at J, with 10 bases between the two ends. The CDR3 extends over 12 amino acids. The CDR3 regions of TCR beta were amplified from RNA transcripts. The HTBI set primed first-round TCR CDR3 RT-PCR. In TCRdb, the multiplex PCR reads were re-called with MiXCR into one record per CDR3 protein. The data hold around 340,000 distinct CDR3 sequences, with around 20% observed a single time. This clonotype was seen repeatedly, ten times or more. Its antigen remains unknown. Source material for PBMCs was about 10 ml fresh peripheral blood.

The chain carries TRBV11-2 and TRBJ1-1; D uncertain. This sequence originates from a woman aged 45-59 years with Graves' hyperthyroidism. The sample comprised blood. The CDR3 is CASSYGRHEAFF. CDR3 nucleotides: TGTGCCAGCAGCTACGGACGCCATGAAGCTTTCTTT.